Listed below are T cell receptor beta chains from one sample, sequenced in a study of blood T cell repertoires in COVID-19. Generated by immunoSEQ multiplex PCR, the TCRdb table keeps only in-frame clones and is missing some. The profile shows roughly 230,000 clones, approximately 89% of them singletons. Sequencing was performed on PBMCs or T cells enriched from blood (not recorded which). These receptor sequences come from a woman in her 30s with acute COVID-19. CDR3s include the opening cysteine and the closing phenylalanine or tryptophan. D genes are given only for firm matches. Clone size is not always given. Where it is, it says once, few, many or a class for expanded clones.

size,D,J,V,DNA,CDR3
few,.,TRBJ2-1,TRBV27,TGTGCCAGCAGTTTAACCCCCAGCTACAATGAGCAGTTCTTC,CASSLTPSYNEQFF
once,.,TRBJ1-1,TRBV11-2,TGTGCCAGCAGCCCCTTCACTCTGAACACTGAAGCTTTCTTT,CASSPFTLNTEAFF
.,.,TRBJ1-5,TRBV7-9,TGTGCCAGCAGCCCCCCGGGTATGTTTCAGCCCCAGCATTTT,CASSPPGMFQPQHF
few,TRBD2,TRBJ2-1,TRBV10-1,TGCGCCAGCAGTGAGTCCGGGGGGTCCTACAATGAGCAGTTCTTC,CASSESGGSYNEQFF
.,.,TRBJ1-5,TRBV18,TGTGCCAGCTCACGAAGTACAGGGTCGGAGCCCCAGCATTTT,CASSRSTGSEPQHF
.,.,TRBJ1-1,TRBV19,TGTGCCAGTCGGACCCCCGGAGGGACTGAAGCTTTCTTT,CASRTPGGTEAFF
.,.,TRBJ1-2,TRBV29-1,TGCAGCGTTGATCCTACAAACCGGGACACCGATGGCTACACCTTC,CSVDPTNRDTDGYTF
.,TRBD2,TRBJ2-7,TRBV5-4,TGTGCCAGCAGCTTGGGGCGGGGGGTCTCCTACGAGCAGTACTTC,CASSLGRGVSYEQYF
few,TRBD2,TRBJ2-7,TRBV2,TGTGCCAGCAGTGGGGACTACTCCTACGAGCAGTACTTC,CASSGDYSYEQYF
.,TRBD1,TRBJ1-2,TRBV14,TGTGCCAGCAGCCCGATAACAGGGGTTCTAGATGGCTACACCTTC,CASSPITGVLDGYTF
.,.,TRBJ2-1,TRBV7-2,TGTGCCAGCAGCTTAGCGCCCAGCGGCAGCTCCTACAATGAGCAGTTCTTC,CASSLAPSGSSYNEQFF
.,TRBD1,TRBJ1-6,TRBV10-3,TGTGCCATCAGTGAGTCGGGTGTTTCAGGGGGTAGGGCCACAGGGAATTCACCCCTCCACTTT,CAISESGVSGGRATGNSPLHF
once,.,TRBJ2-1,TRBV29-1,TGCAGCGTCCCCCCTAGGGGTGAGCAGTTCTTC,CSVPPRGEQFF
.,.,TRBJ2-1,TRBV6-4,TGTGCCAGCAGTGAAGAAGCCTCCTACAATGAGCAGTTCTTC,CASSEEASYNEQFF
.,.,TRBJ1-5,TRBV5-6,TGTGCCAGCAGCTTAATGGGCCTGGCCGGTAGCAATCAGCCCCAGCATTTT,CASSLMGLAGSNQPQHF
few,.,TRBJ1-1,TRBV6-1,TGTGCCAGCAGTGCCCCCGGGACAACCCCTAACACTGAAGCTTTCTTT,CASSAPGTTPNTEAFF
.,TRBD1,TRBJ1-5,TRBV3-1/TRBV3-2,TGTGCCAGCAGTCCTTCAGGGGGTCTAAATCAGCCCCAGCATTTT,CASSPSGGLNQPQHF
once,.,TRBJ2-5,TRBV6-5,TGTGCCAGCAGACCGGGATTCGGGGAGACCCAGTACTTC,CASRPGFGETQYF
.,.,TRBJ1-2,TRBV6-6,TGTGCCAGCAGTTATTCTGGAGGCTATGGCTACACCTTC,CASSYSGGYGYTF
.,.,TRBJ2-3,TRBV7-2,TGTGCCAGCGTCTATGGGGGCGGATCAGATACGCAGTATTTT,CASVYGGGSDTQYF
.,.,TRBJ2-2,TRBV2,TGTGCCAGCAGTGAACACCTAGCAGGAAACACCGGGGAGCTGTTTTTT,CASSEHLAGNTGELFF
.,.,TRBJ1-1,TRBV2,TGTGCCAGCAGTGTCGGGGGTCACACTGAAGCTTTCTTT,CASSVGGHTEAFF
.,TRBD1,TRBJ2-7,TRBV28,TGTGCCAGCAGTTTCGACAGGGGTGAGCAGTACTTC,CASSFDRGEQYF
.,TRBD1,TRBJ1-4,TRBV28,TGTGCCAGCAGCCAAGGACAGGTAGCAGCTAATGAAAAACTGTTTTTT,CASSQGQVAANEKLFF
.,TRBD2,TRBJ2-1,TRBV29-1,TGCAGCGTTCAGACTAGCGGGGGAAGTTTTGATGAGCAGTTCTTC,CSVQTSGGSFDEQFF
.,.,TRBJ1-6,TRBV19,TGTGCCAGTAGTATAGACAGGGTGGGCAATTCACCCCTCCACTTT,CASSIDRVGNSPLHF
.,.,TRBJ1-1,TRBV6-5,TGTGCCAGCAGTCGGAACACTGAAGCTTTCTTT,CASSRNTEAFF
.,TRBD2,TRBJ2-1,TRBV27,TGTGCCAGCAGTTCCCACCCGGGACTAGCGGGAGCCTACAATGAGCAGTTCTTC,CASSSHPGLAGAYNEQFF
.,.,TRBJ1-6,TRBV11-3,TGTGCCAGCAGCGTTAAGGGGGTTATCTATAATTCACCCCTCCACTTT,CASSVKGVIYNSPLHF
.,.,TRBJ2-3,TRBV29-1,TGCAGCGGGGGACCGAGCTTCACAGATACGCAGTATTTT,CSGGPSFTDTQYF
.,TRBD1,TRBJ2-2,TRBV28,TGTGCCAGCAGAAGAGGGACAGGGAGGGACACCGGGGAGCTGTTTTTT,CASRRGTGRDTGELFF
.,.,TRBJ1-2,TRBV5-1,TGCGCCAGCAGCTGGGGGGACCAGACTAACTATGGCTACACCTTC,CASSWGDQTNYGYTF
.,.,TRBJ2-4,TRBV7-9,TGTGCCAGCAGCCTCTATACGGGGAACATTCAGTACTTC,CASSLYTGNIQYF
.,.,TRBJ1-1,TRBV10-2,TGCGCCAGCACTCGGGGGGTGAACACTGAAGCTTTCTTT,CASTRGVNTEAFF
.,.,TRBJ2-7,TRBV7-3,TGTGCCAGCAGCCGAACAAACAGGGTCCGCGAGCAGTACTTC,CASSRTNRVREQYF
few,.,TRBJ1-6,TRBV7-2,TGTGCCAGCATCCAGGGATTTAATTCACCCCTCCACTTT,CASIQGFNSPLHF
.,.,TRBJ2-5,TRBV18,TGTGCCAGCTCACGGGGGGAGCAAGAGACCCAGTACTTC,CASSRGEQETQYF
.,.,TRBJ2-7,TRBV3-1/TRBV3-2,TGTGCCAGCAGCCAAGGTTCAGGACAGCTTTACGAGCAGTACTTC,CASSQGSGQLYEQYF
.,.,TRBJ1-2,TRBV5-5,TGTGCCAGCAGCTCCGGCGGGACCTATGGCTACACCTTC,CASSSGGTYGYTF
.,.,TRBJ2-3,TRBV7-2,TGTGCCAGCAGCTTAACTCGGTCCACAGATACGCAGTATTTT,CASSLTRSTDTQYF
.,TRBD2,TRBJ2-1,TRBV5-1,TGCGCCAGCAGCTTGCGGGGACTAGCGGGGGGTACCTACAATGAGCAGTTCTTC,CASSLRGLAGGTYNEQFF
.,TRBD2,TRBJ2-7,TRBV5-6,TGTGCCAGCAGCCCGAGGGAGGGAGGCTCCTACGAGCAGTACTTC,CASSPREGGSYEQYF
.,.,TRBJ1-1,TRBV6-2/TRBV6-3,TGTGCCAGCAGCGAGATGGGAGGATTGAACACTGAAGCTTTCTTT,CASSEMGGLNTEAFF
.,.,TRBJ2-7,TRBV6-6,TGTGCCAGCACATTATTTGGAAACAGGGTATACGAGCAGTACTTC,CASTLFGNRVYEQYF
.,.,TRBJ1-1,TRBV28,TGTGCCAGCAGAACAGCGAACACTGAAGCTTTCTTT,CASRTANTEAFF
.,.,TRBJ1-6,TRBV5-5,TGTGCCAGCAGCTTACAGAATTCACCCCTCCACTTT,CASSLQNSPLHF
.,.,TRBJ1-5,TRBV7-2,TGTGCCAGCAGCTCAGGAGGCTCTCAGCCCCAGCATTTT,CASSSGGSQPQHF
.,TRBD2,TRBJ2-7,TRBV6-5,TGTGCCAGCAGTTACGATGCTAGCGGGGCCTACGAGCAGTACTTC,CASSYDASGAYEQYF
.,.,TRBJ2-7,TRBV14,TGTGCCAGCAGCCGGACCTCGATAGGGACAACCTACTACGAGCAGTACTTC,CASSRTSIGTTYYEQYF
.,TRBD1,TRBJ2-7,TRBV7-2,TGTGCCAGCAGCTGGAGACAGGGAGCCTACGAGCAGTACTTC,CASSWRQGAYEQYF
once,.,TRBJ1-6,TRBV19,TGTGCCAGTAGTATATCCGGACAGTCGAAAACACCCCTCCACTTT,CASSISGQSKTPLHF
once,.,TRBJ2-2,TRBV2,TGTGCCACTTCTGAAGAGGCCGGGGAGCTGTTTTTT,CATSEEAGELFF
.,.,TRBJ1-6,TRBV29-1,TGCAGCGTTGCCACAGGACAGAGTAATTCACCCCTCCACTTT,CSVATGQSNSPLHF
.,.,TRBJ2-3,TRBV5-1,TGCGCCAGCAGCTTTAGTTGGACAGATAGCACAGATACGCAGTATTTT,CASSFSWTDSTDTQYF
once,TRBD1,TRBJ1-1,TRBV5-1,TGCGCCAGCAGCTTGGTCGCCGGGACAGACAACACTGAAGCTTTCTTT,CASSLVAGTDNTEAFF
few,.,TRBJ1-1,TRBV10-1,TGCGCCAGCAGCATAGGACAGAACACTGAAGCTTTCTTT,CASSIGQNTEAFF
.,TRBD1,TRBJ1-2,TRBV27,TGTGCCAGCAGTTCTCGACAGGGGCCGAAGGGAGGGGAAGGCTACACCTTC,CASSSRQGPKGGEGYTF
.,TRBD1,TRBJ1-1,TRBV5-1,TGCGCCAGCAGCTTACAGGGGCTTGGCACTGAAGCTTTCTTT,CASSLQGLGTEAFF
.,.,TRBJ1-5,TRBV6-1,TGTGCCAGCAGTGAACCTCCGGGGGGGATCGACAATCAGCCCCAGCATTTT,CASSEPPGGIDNQPQHF